This TCR beta chain was observed in a study of CD8 T cells in Susac syndrome. Comment on this clonotype: Its antigen is as yet unknown.

With random hexamers, reverse transcription was performed on about 0.45 to 1 ug of RNA. TCRdb re-derived calls from the immunoSEQ multiplex PCR reads in MiXCR, one entry per CDR3 protein. The table includes 150,000 to 180,000 distinct CDR3 sequences, 85% to 95% detected once. General observations from the study: The authors acknowledged that the study's TCR sequencing and HLA analysis involved relatively few individuals.

CDR3 length equals 14 residues. V trimming: 0 bases; J trimming: 7 bases; junction bases outside the gene matches: 4. Germline CDR1 and CDR2: SGHRS and YFSETQ. Source material: CD4+ T cells from PBMCs. This sequence joins TRBV5-1 and TRBJ1-2; 9 bases match TRBD1. The source of this sequence is a human donor with Susac syndrome. DNA of the CDR3: TGCGCCAGCAGCTTGGCACAGGGGGCTGGTGGCTACACCTTC. Its protein product is CASSLAQGAGGYTF.